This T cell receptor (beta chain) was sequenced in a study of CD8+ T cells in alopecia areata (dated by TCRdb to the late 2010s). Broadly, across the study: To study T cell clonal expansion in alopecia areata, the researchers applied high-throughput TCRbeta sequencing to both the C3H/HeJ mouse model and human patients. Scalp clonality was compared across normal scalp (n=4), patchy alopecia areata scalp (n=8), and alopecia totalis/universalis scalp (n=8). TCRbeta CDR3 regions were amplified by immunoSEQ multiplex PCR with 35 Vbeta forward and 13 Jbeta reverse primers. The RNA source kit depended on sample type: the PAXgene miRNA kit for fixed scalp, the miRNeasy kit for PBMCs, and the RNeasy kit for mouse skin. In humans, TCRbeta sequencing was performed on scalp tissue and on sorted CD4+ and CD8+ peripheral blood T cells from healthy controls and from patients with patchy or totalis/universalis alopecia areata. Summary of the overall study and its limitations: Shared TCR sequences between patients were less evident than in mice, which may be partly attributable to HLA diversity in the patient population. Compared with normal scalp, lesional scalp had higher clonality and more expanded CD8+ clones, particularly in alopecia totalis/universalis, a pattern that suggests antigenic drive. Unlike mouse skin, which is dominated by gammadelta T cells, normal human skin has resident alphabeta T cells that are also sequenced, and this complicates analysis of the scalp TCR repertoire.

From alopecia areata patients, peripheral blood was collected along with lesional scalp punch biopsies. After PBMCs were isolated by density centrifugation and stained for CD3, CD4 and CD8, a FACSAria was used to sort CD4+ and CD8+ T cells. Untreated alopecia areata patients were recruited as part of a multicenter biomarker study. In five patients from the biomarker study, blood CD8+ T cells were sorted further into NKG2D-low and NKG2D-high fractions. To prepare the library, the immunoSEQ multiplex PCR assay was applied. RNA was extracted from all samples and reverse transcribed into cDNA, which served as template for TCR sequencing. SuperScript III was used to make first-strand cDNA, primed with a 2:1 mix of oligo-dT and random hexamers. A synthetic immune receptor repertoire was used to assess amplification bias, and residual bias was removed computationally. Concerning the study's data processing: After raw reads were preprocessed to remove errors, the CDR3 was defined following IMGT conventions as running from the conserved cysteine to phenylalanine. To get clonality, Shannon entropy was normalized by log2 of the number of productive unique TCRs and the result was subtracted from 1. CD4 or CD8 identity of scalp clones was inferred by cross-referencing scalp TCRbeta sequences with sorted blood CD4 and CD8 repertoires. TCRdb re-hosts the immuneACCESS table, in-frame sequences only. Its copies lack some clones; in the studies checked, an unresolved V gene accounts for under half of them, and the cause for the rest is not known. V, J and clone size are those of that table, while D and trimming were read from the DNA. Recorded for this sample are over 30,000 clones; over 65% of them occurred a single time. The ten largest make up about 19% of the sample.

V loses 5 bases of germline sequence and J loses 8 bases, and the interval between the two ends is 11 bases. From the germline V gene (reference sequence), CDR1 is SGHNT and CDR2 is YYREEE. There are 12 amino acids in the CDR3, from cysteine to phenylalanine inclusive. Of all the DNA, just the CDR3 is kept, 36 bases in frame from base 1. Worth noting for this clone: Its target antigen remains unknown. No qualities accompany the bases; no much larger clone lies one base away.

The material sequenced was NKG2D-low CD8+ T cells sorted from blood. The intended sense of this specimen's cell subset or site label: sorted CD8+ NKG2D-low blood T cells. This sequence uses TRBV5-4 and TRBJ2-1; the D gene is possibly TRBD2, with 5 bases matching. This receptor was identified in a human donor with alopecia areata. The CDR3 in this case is CASSHLADEQFF. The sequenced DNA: TGTGCCAGCAGTCATCTAGCCGATGAGCAGTTCTTC. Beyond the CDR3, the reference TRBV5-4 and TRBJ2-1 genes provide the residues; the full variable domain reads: ETGVTQSPTHLIKTRGQQVTLRCSSQSGHNTVSWYQQALGQGPQFIFQYYREEENGRGNFPPRFSGLQFPNYSSELNVNALELDDSALYLCASSHLADEQFFGPGTRLTVL.